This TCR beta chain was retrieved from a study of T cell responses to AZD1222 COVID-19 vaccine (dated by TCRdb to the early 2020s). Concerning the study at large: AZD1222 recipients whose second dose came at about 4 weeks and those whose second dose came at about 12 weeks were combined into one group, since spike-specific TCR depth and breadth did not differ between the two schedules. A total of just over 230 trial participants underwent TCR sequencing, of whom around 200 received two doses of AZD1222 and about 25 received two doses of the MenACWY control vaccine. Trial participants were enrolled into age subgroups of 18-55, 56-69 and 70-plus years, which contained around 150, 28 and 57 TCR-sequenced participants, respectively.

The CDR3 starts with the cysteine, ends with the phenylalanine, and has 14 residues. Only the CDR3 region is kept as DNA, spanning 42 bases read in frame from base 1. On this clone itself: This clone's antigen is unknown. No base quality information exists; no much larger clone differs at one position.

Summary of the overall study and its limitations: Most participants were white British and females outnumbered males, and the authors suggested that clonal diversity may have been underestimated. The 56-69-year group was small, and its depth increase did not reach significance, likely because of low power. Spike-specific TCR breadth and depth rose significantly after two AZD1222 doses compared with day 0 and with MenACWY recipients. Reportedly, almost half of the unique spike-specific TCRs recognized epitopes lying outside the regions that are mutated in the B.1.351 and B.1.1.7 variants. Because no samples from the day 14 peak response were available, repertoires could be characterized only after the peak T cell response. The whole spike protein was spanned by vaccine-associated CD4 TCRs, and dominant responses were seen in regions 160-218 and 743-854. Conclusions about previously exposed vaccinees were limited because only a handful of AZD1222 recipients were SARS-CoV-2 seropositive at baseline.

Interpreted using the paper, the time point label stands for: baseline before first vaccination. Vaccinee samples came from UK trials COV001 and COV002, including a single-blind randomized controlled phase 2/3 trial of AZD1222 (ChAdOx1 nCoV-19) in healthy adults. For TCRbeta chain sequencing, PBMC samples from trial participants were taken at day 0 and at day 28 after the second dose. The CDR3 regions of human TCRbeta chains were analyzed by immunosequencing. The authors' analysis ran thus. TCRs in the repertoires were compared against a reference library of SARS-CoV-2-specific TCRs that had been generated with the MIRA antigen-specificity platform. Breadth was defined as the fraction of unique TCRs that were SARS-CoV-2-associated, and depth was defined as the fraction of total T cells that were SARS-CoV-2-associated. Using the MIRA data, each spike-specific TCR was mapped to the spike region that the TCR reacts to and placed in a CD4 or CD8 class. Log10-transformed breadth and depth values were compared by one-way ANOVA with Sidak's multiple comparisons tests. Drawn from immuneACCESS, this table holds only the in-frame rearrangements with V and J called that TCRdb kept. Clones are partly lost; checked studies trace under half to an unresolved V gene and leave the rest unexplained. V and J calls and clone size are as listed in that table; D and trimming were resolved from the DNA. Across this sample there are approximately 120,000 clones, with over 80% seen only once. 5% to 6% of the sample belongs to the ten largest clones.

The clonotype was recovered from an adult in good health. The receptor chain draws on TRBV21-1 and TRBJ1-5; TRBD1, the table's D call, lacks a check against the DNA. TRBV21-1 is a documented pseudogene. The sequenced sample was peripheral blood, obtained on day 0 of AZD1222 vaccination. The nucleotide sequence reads TGTGCCAGCAGCAAAGGTCAGGTACGTCAGCCCCAGCATTTT. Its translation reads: CASSKGQVRQPQHF.